The text below deals with one T cell receptor (beta chain). TCRdb's table, derived via immunoSEQ multiplex PCR, lists solely in-frame clones and lacks some. Among roughly 60,000 clones listed, roughly 94% were seen once. These data belong to a study of cytomegalovirus exposure and HLA in healthy donors. Whole-study context: A subsequent analysis reported that the 100 to 150 validation repertoires were produced on the same platform that had also been used for the approximately 710 first-cohort repertoires.

The CDR3 is 17 residues long. V shed 2 bases, J shed 5 bases, and the junction held 7 bases outside the gene matches. CDR1 is LNHNV and CDR2 is YYDKDF in the germline V gene (reference sequence). Sample: PBMCs. The rearrangement links TRBV15 to TRBJ2-2; 11 nucleotides match TRBD2. This receptor was taken from a man in his late teens or twenties in good health and CMV-seronegative. Here the CDR3 DNA reads TGTGCCACCAGCAGAATTATAGCGGGAGGGGGTACCGGGGAGCTGTTTTTT. As protein: CATSRIIAGGGTGELFF.